A single sample gave rise to the 27 T cell receptor beta chains below, sequenced in a study of T cell repertoires in cytomegalovirus infection. TCRdb re-called the reads with MiXCR, one entry per CDR3 protein. The data show hundreds of thousands of distinct CDR3 sequences, 25% to 30% seen once. Antigens of these TCRs are unknown. Source: cultured PBMCs, taken from culture after CMV antigen stimulation. The receptors derive from a human donor in good health (CMV status not recorded). Some clones in this sample may be carry-over from other donors' samples.

The chain employs TRBV7-1 and TRBJ2-5, with 12 bases aligning to TRBD2. TRBV7-1 belongs to the ORF category, with a function that is uncertain. The J segment lost 5 bases and the V segment lost 5 bases, leaving 18 bases of the junction unmatched. The CDR3 length is 19 residues. The CDR3 DNA is TGTGCCAGCAGCCAACCAGGGACTAGCGGGTTCCCAAACAAGGAGACCCAGTACTTC. This encodes CASSQPGTSGFPNKETQYF.

This clonotype was counted many times. For the CDR3, the DNA is TGTGCCAGCAGCTTAGTTACAGGGGTAGTTGATGAGCAGTTCTTC. Its protein is CASSLVTGVVDEQFF. The chain has TRBV7-8 and TRBJ2-1, with 7 bases identical to TRBD1. Looked up from germline, CDR1 is SGHVS and CDR2 is FQNEAQ. There are 15 residues in the CDR3. The ends lost 1 base at V and 8 bases at J; junction bases unmatched: 8.

As concerns this clonotype: The junction departs from the called germline gene at one end, perhaps through a read error. The V gene is TRBV12-3 or TRBV12-4, the J gene TRBJ1-5; D call uncertain. The CDR3 extends over 16 amino acids. The DNA of the CDR3 is TGTGCCAGCAGCTTAGCTACCAGCGGATACAATCAGCCCCAGCATTTT. As protein: CASSLATSGYNQPQHF.

The table lists this clonotype with many counts. The chain combines TRBV20-1 with TRBJ2-1, with 11 bases that match TRBD2. CDR3 length equals 13 residues. In germline, CDR1 is DFQATT, CDR2 SNEGSKA (reference sequence). V was pared by 7 bases and J by 9 bases, with 8 bases of the junction left unmatched. The CDR3, as DNA: TGCAGTGGAGAACTAGCGGGAGCGGGTGAGCAGTTCTTC. This translates into CSGELAGAGEQFF.

This clonotype turned up a few times. The CDR3 region has the DNA TGTGCCAGCAGCTCCCTCGTACGAGGAGCTTTCTTT. Amino acid sequence: CASSSLVRGAFF. The rearrangement uses TRBV11-2 and TRBJ1-1; D uncertain. V was shortened by 4 bases and J by 10 bases, with 13 bases between the two germline ends. Germline CDR1 is SGHAT and CDR2 is FQNNGV. This CDR3 region has 12 residues.

In its sample, this clonotype was seen a few times. The gene calls are TRBV12-3 or TRBV12-4 and TRBJ1-2; possibly TRBD1 for D (5 bases). The V gene lost 1 base and the J gene lost 6 bases, with 15 bases spanning the gap. The CDR3 is 15 amino acids. DNA of the CDR3: TGTGCCAGCAGTTTAGTGGTCCAGGGTACGGATGGCTACACCTTC. It specifies CASSLVVQGTDGYTF.

This clonotype was seen once. A much larger clone is a single base away; this may be a read error. The V and J genes are TRBV7-2 and TRBJ2-5, with TRBD2 matching over 10 bases. Germline CDR1 and CDR2: SGHTA and FQGNSA. The CDR3 is made up of 16 amino acids. CDR3 nucleotide sequence: TGTGCCAGCAGGGAATCTAGCGGGAGCGGACAAGAGGCCCAGTACTTC. Translated, it gives CASRESSGSGQEAQYF.

J is TRBJ1-2 and V is TRBV10-3, with D perhaps TRBD1 (5 bases). Germline CDR1 reads ENHRY; CDR2 reads SYGVKD. The CDR3 has 15 amino acids. Between the trimmed V and J ends, which lost 3 bases and 0 bases, there was a span of 11 bases. The CDR3 DNA reads as TGTGCCATCAGTGAAATCCGGGGGACTAACTATGGCTACACCTTC. Translation gives CAISEIRGTNYGYTF.

This chain uses TRBV19 with TRBJ2-3; 8 bases agree with TRBD1. Germline CDR1 LNHDA, CDR2 SQIVND (reference sequence). This CDR3 region has 14 residues. V was clipped by 5 bases and J by 6 bases; unmatched bases: 7. Here the CDR3 DNA reads TGTGCCAGTAGTGCCACTGGGGACAGGGATACGCAGTATTTT. Its protein product is CASSATGDRDTQYF.

The chain has TRBV30 and TRBJ1-5; no clear D gene. Germline assignment: CDR1 GTSNPN and CDR2 SVGIG (reference sequence). Trimming removed 3 bases at V and 10 bases at J, with 19 bases between. The CDR3 totals 14 residues. The CDR3 is CAWSSNKADYPQHF. In DNA, the CDR3 is TGTGCCTGGAGCTCCAACAAGGCCGATTACCCCCAGCATTTT.

This clonotype turned up a few times. The rearrangement uses TRBV7-7 and TRBJ2-1; either TRBD1 or TRBD2 may fit D (5 bases each). The V gene's germline CDR1 is SSHAT and CDR2 FNYEAQ (reference sequence). The CDR3 consists of 13 residues. V dropped 3 bases and J dropped 15 bases, with 18 bases sitting between them. The CDR3 bases are TGTGCCAGCAGCTTCTTGGGGGACGGTAGGGGGTTCTTC. It specifies CASSFLGDGRGFF.

This clonotype has just a few counts. The chain recombines TRBV19 with TRBJ2-1; 11 nucleotides match TRBD2. Germline values: CDR1 LNHDA, CDR2 SQIVND (reference sequence). Trimming removed 2 bases from V and 7 bases from J; junction bases left unmatched: 16. The CDR3 totals 19 residues. Written as DNA, the CDR3 is TGTGCCAGTAGTATAAGGTCCTCCTTACTAGCGGGAGTTTCTAATGAGCAGTTCTTC. Residues: CASSIRSSLLAGVSNEQFF.

The chain uses TRBV6-1 and TRBJ2-1; D is uncertain. Trimming removed 6 bases at V and 1 base at J, with 13 bases between. The length of the CDR3 is 15 residues. Germline V gene data show CDR1 as MNHNS and CDR2 as SASEGT. CDR3 coding DNA: TGTGCCAGCAGACCGGCAGGAAATTCCTACAATGAGCAGTTCTTC. Protein sequence: CASRPAGNSYNEQFF.

The rearrangement uses TRBV5-3 and TRBJ2-3; TRBD1 or TRBD2 may be the D gene (5 bases each). TRBV5-3 is filed as an ORF, its function uncertain. The germline V and J ends were trimmed by 8 bases and 2 bases, with 9 bases remaining between them. This CDR3 has 12 residues. This CDR3 reads CASGDLTDTQYF. The CDR3 DNA reads TGTGCCAGCGGGGACCTCACAGATACGCAGTATTTT.

The chain has TRBV10-3 and TRBJ1-1; possible D gene TRBD1, 6 bases. In germline, CDR1 is ENHRY, CDR2 SYGVKD. This CDR3 contains 15 residues. The ends were cut back, 0 bases at V and 1 base at J, with 9 bases in the middle. The CDR3 reads CAISESKGGNTEAFF. As DNA, the CDR3 is TGTGCCATCAGTGAGTCGAAAGGGGGGAACACTGAAGCTTTCTTT.

V usage is TRBV20-1 and J usage is TRBJ2-2, with 11 bases fitting TRBD2. Germline CDR1 is DFQATT and CDR2 is SNEGSKA (reference sequence). The CDR3 has 13 residues. Trimming removed 6 bases from V and 5 bases from J; junction bases left unmatched: 2. The CDR3, as DNA: TGCAGTGCGAGGACTAGCGGGACCGGGGAGCTGTTTTTT. Protein: CSARTSGTGELFF.

J is TRBJ1-2 and V is TRBV7-9; 7 positions match TRBD1. CDR3 length: 16 amino acids. Trimming took 2 bases from V and 1 from J; bases not matched to a gene: 7. Germline assignment: CDR1 SEHNR and CDR2 FQNEAQ (reference sequence). CDR3 sequence reads: CASSLTGDEDNYGYTF. CDR3 sequence (DNA): TGTGCCAGCAGCTTAACAGGGGATGAAGATAACTATGGCTACACCTTC.

As DNA, the CDR3 is TGCGCCAGCAGCCCAGAGACAGGGGGCGCTTATGGCTACACCTTC. The encoded protein is CASSPETGGAYGYTF. The gene calls are TRBV5-1 and TRBJ1-2; 10 positions match TRBD1. Losses at the gene ends were 4 bases for V and 5 bases for J; bases not matched to a gene: 8. The germline gives CDR1 SGHRS, CDR2 YFSETQ. The CDR3 totals 15 residues.

The chain couples TRBV7-8 to TRBJ1-5; maybe TRBD1 (5 bases). The CDR3 consists of 18 residues. Deletions cut 1 base from V and 1 base from J, with 17 bases between. The germline V gene encodes CDR1 SGHVS and CDR2 FQNEAQ. CDR3 DNA: TGTGCCAGCAGCTTAGTCGAGCTTGTGGCAGGGAGCAATCAGCCCCAGCATTTT. Residues: CASSLVELVAGSNQPQHF.

This chain uses TRBV10-3 with TRBJ2-1; D perhaps matches TRBD1 (6 bases). Per the germline V gene, CDR1 is ENHRY and CDR2 is SYGVKD. CDR3 size: 18 residues. Trimming left V 5 bases short and J 0 bases short, with 20 bases between. Here the CDR3 reads CAISLKAGQLSSYNEQFF. For the CDR3, the DNA is TGTGCCATCAGTCTAAAAGCAGGACAGTTGAGCTCCTACAATGAGCAGTTCTTC.

In this sample, this clonotype turned up a few times. The rearrangement joins TRBV6-6 to TRBJ2-7; tentatively, D is TRBD1 (6 bases). Germline values: CDR1 MNHNY, CDR2 SVGAGI (reference sequence). There are 15 residues in the CDR3. V dropped 4 bases and J dropped 3 bases, with 16 bases sitting between them. The DNA of the CDR3 is TGTGCCAGCAGTTCCCAGGGACACGGAAACTACGAGCAGTACTTC. Protein sequence: CASSSQGHGNYEQYF.

The V gene is TRBV15, the J gene TRBJ2-5, with TRBD2 identical over 11 bases. The germline V gene has CDR1 LNHNV and CDR2 YYDKDF (reference sequence). J was trimmed by 4 bases and V by 0 bases; bases with no gene match: 10. The CDR3 has 18 residues. The CDR3 loop reads CATSRDSVSGGVRETQYF. The CDR3 DNA is TGTGCCACCAGCAGAGATTCCGTTAGCGGGGGGGTGCGAGAGACCCAGTACTTC.

The chain uses TRBV12-3 or TRBV12-4 and TRBJ1-2, with D unclear. The CDR3 totals 13 residues. V shed 4 bases and J shed 5 bases, with 11 bases lying between them. The CDR3 loop reads CASSSTPAYGYTF. CDR3 DNA: TGTGCCAGCAGTTCTACCCCGGCGTATGGCTACACCTTC.

This clonotype has a handful of counts. The V and J genes are TRBV27 and TRBJ2-1, with 8 bases fitting TRBD1. The CDR3 has 14 residues. Germline CDR1 and CDR2: MNHEY and SMNVEV (reference sequence). Trimming cost V 7 bases and J 3 bases; bases outside gene matches: 5. The CDR3: CASTDRAFYNEQFF. In DNA form, the CDR3 reads TGTGCCAGCACGGACAGGGCATTCTACAATGAGCAGTTCTTC.

This sequence joins TRBV9 and TRBJ1-4; 7 positions agree with TRBD1. The CDR3 contains 12 residues. Looked up from germline, CDR1 is SGDLS and CDR2 is YYNGEE. The V and J ends lost 6 bases and 7 bases, in that order; junction bases with no gene match: 3. The CDR3, as DNA: TGTGCCAGCAATTCAGGGGGTGAAAAACTGTTTTTT. Residues: CASNSGGEKLFF.

Many counts were recorded for this clonotype. The chain has TRBV7-6 and TRBJ2-7; tentative D call: TRBD1 (6 bases). V was trimmed by 5 bases and J by 9 bases, leaving 20 bases between them. Germline V CDR1 and CDR2: SGHVS, FNYEAQ. The CDR3 consists of 14 residues. The CDR3 is CASSPDSPPLGQYF. For the CDR3, the DNA is TGTGCCAGCAGCCCGGACAGCCCACCCCTGGGGCAGTACTTC. Filled out from reference TRBV7-6 and TRBJ2-7, the complete variable domain reads GAGVSQSPRYKVTKRGQDVALRCDPISGHVSLYWYRQALGQGPEFLTYFNYEAQQDKSGLPNDRFSAERPEGSISTLTIQRTEQRDSAMYRCASSPDSPPLGQYFGPGTRLTVT.

The chain employs TRBV23-1 and TRBJ2-7; the D is unclear. TRBV23-1 qualifies as an ORF whose function is uncertain. V gave up 3 bases and J gave up 2 bases, with 8 bases separating them. The CDR3 has 13 residues. DNA for the CDR3: TGCGCCAGCAGTCATGACTTCCCCTACGAGCAGTACTTC. Translated: CASSHDFPYEQYF.